Below, 2 T cell receptor beta chains from the same sample are listed, as sequenced in a study of blood T cell repertoires in COVID-19. The protocol was immunoSEQ multiplex PCR, while the TCRdb copy is restricted to in-frame clones and leaves out a portion. Of approximately 25,000 clones listed, about 91% are singletons. The specimen sequenced was peripheral blood. The source of these receptors is a man aged 70-80 years with active COVID-19.

The rearrangement links TRBV4-3 to TRBJ2-1; D is possibly TRBD1 (5 bases). The V end was cut by 8 bases, the J end by 2 bases, with 19 bases between. The CDR3 has 16 amino acids. The germline CDR1 and CDR2 sequences are LGHNA and YSLEER. CDR3 DNA sequence: TGCGCCAGCCGAGCCGGCCTCAGGGCGCCCTACAATGAGCAGTTCTTC. It specifies CASRAGLRAPYNEQFF.

As DNA, the CDR3 is TGTGCCAGCAGCTTAGTTTCCCGCACCGGGGAGCTGTTTTTT. Translation gives CASSLVSRTGELFF. This chain links TRBV7-2 with TRBJ2-2; D ambiguous. V was clipped by 1 base and J by 4 bases, with 7 bases between them. This CDR3 is built from 14 residues. The germline gives CDR1 SGHTA, CDR2 FQGNSA.